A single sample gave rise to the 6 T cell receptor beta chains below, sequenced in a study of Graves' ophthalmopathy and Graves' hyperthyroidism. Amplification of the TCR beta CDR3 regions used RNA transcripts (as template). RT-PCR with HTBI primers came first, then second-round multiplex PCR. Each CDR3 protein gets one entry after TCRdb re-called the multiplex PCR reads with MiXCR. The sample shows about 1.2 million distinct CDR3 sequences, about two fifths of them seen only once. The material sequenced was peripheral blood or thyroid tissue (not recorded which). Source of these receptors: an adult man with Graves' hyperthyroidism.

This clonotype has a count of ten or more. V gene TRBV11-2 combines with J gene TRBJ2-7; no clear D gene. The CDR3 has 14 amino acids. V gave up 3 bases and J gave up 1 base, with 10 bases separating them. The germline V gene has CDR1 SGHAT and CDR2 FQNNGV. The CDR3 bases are TGTGCCAGCAGCTTGGATCCCAGGTCCTACGAGCAGTACTTC. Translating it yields CASSLDPRSYEQYF.

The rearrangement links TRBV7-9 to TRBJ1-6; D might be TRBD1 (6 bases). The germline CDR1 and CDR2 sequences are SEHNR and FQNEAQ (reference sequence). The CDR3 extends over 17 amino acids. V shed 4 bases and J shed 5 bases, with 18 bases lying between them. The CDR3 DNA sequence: TGTGCCAGCAGCTCTGCCTCCGGAGGGGGGGATAATTCACCCCTCCACTTT. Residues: CASSSASGGGDNSPLHF.

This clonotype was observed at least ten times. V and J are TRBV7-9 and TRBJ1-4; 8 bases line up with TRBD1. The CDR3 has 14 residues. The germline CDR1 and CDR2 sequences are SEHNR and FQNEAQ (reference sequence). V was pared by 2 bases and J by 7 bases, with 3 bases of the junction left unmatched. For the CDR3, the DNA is TGTGCCAGCAGCTTAAGACAGGGGCTTGAAAAACTGTTTTTT. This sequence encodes CASSLRQGLEKLFF.

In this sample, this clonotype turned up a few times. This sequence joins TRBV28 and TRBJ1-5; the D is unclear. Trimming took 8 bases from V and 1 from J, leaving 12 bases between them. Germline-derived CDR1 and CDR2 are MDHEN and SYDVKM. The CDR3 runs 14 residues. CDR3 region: CASHRGRSNQPQHF. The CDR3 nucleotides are TGTGCCAGCCACCGGGGTAGGAGCAATCAGCCCCAGCATTTT.

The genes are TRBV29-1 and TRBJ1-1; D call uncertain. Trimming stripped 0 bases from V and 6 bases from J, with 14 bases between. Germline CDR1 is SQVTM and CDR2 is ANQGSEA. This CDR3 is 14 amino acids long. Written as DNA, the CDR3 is TGCAGCGTTGAAGATCCGTATGGAGCTTCTGAAGCTTTCTTT. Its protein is CSVEDPYGASEAFF.

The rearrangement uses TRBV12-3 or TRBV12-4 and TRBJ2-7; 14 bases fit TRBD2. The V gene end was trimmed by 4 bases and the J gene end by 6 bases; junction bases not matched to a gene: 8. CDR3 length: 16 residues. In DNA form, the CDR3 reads TGTGCCAGCAGTTCTAGGGGGACTAGCGGGAGAACCGAGCAGTACTTC. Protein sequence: CASSSRGTSGRTEQYF.